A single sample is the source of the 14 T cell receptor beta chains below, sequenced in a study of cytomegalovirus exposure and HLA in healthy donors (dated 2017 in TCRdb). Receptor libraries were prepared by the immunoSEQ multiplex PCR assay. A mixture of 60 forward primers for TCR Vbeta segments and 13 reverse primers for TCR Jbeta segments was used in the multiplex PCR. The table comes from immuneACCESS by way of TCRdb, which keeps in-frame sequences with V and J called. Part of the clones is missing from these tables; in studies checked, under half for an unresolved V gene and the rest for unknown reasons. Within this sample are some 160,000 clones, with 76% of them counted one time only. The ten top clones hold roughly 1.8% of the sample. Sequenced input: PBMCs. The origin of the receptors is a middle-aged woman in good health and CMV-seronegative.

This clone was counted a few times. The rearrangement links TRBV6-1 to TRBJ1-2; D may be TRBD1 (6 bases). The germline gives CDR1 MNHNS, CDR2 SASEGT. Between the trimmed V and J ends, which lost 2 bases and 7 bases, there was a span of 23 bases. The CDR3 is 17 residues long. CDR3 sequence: CASSERGAGGRLGGYTF. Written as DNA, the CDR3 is TGTGCCAGCAGTGAAAGGGGGGCGGGGGGCCGCCTGGGTGGCTACACCTTC.

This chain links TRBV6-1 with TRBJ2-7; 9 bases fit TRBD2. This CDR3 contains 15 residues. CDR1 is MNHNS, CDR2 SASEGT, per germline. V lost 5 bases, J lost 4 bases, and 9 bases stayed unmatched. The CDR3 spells CASSSGQAGGYEQYF. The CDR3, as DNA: TGTGCCAGCAGTTCAGGGCAAGCGGGAGGTTACGAGCAGTACTTC.

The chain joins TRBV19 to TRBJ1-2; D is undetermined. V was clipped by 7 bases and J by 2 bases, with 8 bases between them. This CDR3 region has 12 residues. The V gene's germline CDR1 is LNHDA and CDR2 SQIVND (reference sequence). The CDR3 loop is CASTPTNYGYTF. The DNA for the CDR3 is TGTGCCAGTACCCCGACAAACTATGGCTACACCTTC.

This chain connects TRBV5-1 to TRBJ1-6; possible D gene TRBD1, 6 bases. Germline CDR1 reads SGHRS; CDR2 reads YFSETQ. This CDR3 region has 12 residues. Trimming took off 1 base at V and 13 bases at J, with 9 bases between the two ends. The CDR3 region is CASSLSGAPLHF. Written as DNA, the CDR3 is TGCGCCAGCAGCTTGTCAGGGGCCCCCCTCCACTTT.

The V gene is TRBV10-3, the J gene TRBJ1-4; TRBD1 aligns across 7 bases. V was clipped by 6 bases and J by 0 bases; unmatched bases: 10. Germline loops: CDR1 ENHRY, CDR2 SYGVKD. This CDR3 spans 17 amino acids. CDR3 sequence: CAISRDRAVATNEKLFF. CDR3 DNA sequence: TGTGCCATCAGCCGGGACAGAGCCGTTGCAACTAATGAAAAACTGTTTTTT.

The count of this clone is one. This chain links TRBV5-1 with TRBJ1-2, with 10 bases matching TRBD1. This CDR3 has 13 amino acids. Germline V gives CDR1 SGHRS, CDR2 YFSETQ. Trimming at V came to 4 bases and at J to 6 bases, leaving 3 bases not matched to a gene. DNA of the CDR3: TGCGCCAGCAGCGTAGGACAGGGGGATGGCTACACCTTC. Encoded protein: CASSVGQGDGYTF.

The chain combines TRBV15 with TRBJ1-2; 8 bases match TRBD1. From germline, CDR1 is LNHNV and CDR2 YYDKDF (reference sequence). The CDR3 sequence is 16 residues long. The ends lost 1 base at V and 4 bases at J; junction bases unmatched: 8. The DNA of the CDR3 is TGTGCCACCAGCAGAGGGTCCCAGGGGGCCAGCTATGGCTACACCTTC. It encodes CATSRGSQGASYGYTF.

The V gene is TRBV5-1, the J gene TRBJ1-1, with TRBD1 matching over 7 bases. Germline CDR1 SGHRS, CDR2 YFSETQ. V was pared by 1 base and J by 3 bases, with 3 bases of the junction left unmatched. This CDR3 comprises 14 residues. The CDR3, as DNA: TGCGCCAGCAGCTTGACAGGGGAAGACACTGAAGCTTTCTTT. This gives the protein CASSLTGEDTEAFF.

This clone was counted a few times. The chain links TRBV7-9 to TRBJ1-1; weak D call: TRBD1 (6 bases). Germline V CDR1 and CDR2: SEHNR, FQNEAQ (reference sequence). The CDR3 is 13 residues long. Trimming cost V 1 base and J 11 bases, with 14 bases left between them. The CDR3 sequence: CASSLVNRDKAFF. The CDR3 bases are TGTGCCAGCAGCTTAGTGAACCGGGACAAGGCTTTCTTT.

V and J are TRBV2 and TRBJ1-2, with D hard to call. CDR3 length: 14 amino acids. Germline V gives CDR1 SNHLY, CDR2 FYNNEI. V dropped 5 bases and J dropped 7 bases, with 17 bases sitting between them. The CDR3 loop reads CASSPQEAHGGYTF. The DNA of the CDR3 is TGTGCCAGCAGTCCCCAGGAGGCGCACGGTGGCTACACCTTC.

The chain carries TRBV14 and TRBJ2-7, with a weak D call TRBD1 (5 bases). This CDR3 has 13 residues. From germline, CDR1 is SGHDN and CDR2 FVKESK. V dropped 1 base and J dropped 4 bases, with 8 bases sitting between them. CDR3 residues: CASSQVRGYEQYF. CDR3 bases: TGTGCCAGCAGCCAAGTAAGGGGATACGAGCAGTACTTC.

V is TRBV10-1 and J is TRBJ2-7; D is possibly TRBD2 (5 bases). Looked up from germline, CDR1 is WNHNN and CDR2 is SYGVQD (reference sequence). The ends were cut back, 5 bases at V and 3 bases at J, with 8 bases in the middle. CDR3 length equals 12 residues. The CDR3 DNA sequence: TGCGCCAGCAGTCCGACTAACTACGAGCAGTACTTC. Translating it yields CASSPTNYEQYF.

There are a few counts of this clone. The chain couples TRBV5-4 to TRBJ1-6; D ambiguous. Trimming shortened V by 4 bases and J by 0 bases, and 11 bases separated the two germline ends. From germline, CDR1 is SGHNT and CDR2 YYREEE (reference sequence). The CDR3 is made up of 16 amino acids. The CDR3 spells CASSPPGSSYNSPLHF. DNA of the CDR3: TGTGCCAGCAGCCCCCCCGGGAGCTCCTATAATTCACCCCTCCACTTT.

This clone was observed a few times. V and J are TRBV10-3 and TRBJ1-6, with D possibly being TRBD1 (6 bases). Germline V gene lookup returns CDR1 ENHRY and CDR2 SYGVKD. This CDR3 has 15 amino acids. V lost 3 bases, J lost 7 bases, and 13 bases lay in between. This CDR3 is CAISDGGQTNSPLHF. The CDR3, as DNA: TGTGCCATCAGTGACGGAGGACAGACCAATTCACCCCTCCACTTT.